The clone carrying this T cell receptor (beta chain) was counted only a few times. Its matching antigen is unknown. This record comes from a study of OX40 agonist ivuxolimab in advanced cancers. On the study more broadly: The mean age was roughly 60 years, ranging from 23 to 79, with 65% to 85% of participants male. Partial responses were achieved by three patients, of whom one had hepatocellular carcinoma and two had cutaneous melanoma. Broader study findings: Within 6 weeks, CD4+ and CD8+ blood T cells expanded clonally at 0.1 to 3.0 mg/kg. The authors did not determine the antigen specificity of the expanded peripheral T cells.

This CDR3 has 15 residues. Germline loops: CDR1 SGHTA, CDR2 FQGNSA. The V gene lost 5 bases and the J gene lost 4 bases, with 15 bases spanning the gap. TCRdb's table, derived via immunoSEQ multiplex PCR, lists solely in-frame clones and lacks some. The repertoire holds 70,000 to 75,000 clones, with roughly 88% as singletons. The origin of this receptor is an adult with an advanced solid tumor such as melanoma, head and neck, liver or kidney cancer. This specimen was CD4+ or CD8+ T cells sorted from blood, taken in a trial of the OX40 agonist ivuxolimab. The chain couples TRBV7-2 to TRBJ1-3; unclear D gene. The CDR3 DNA is TGTGCCAGCAGCCGTATGAAAGGAAGCGGAAACACCATATATTTT. It is translated as CASSRMKGSGNTIYF.